Included here is one TCR beta chain sequence, with context. This clonotype has a handful of counts. The antigen it binds to is not known. No qualities accompany the bases; no much larger clone lies one base away. These data belong to a study of T cell repertoires in cytomegalovirus infection (dated by TCRdb to between 2019 and 2020). General notes on the study: Alongside well-studied HLA-B-restricted epitopes, the peptide stimulations were aimed at recently identified HLA-C-restricted CMV epitopes, whose presentation resists viral immunomodulation. Because public TCR beta signatures pointed to carriage of CMV infection together with the matching HLA type, the HLA type of each donor mattered for the analysis.

The sample's treatment or condition label, decoded: in vitro stimulation with specific CMV peptide epitopes to enrich CMV-specific T cells. The sequencer was an Illumina HiSeq 1500. TCRdb reprocessed the public reads (quality trimming at Q25 with fastp, clone calling with MiXCR) and kept in-frame beta chains. Entries that share a CDR3 protein sequence are merged under the most common genes and DNA. In this sample the table shows 650,000 to 850,000 distinct CDR3 sequences, about 27% of which occur a single time. Jointly, the top ten make up about an eighth of the sample. Points the paper makes about the study in general: The ex vivo response was dominated by HLA-C-restricted CMV-specific TCR beta clonotypes, which also provided the single most frequent clonotype in two of eight donors. In both this cohort and an independent roughly 350-donor cohort, the cumulative frequency of public TCR beta family members distinguished carriers of CMV infection plus the relevant HLA type.

Counted from cysteine to phenylalanine, this CDR3 has 17 amino acids. Only the CDR3 DNA stays, 51 bases, in frame from base 1. Looking up the germline V gene yields CDR1 SGHAT and CDR2 FQNNGV. The germline V end is reduced by 0 bases and the J end by 6 bases; junction bases left unmatched: 13. The sample here was cultured CD8+ T cells from PBMCs, taken from culture after CMV antigen stimulation. This chain joins TRBV11-2 to TRBJ1-2; 7 central nucleotides agree with TRBD1. This clonotype was sampled from a human donor in good health (CMV status not recorded). Some clones in this sample may be carry-over from other donors' samples. The CDR3: CASSLEFSPDRADGYTF. The sequence in DNA is TGTGCCAGCAGCTTAGAATTTTCACCCGACAGGGCAGATGGCTACACCTTC.